The 21 T cell receptor beta chains reported below all come from one sample, sequenced in a study of T cell responses to AZD1222 COVID-19 vaccine. Sequencing used immunoSEQ multiplex PCR; TCRdb keeps in-frame clones, though not all of them. The table records about 83,000 clones, 70% to 90% of them present only once. This material consisted of peripheral blood, taken 28 days after the second AZD1222 dose. The receptors originated from an adult who received the AZD1222 COVID-19 vaccine.

This rearrangement joins TRBV4-3 to TRBJ2-5, with 7 bases lining up with TRBD2. The CDR3 contains 13 residues. The junction had 4 bases not matched to a gene; V was cut back by 6 bases and J by 3 bases. CDR1 and CDR2 from the germline V gene are LGHNA and YSLEER. The DNA for the CDR3 is TGCGCCAGCAGGATGAGCGGGGAAGAGACCCAGTACTTC. This encodes CASRMSGEETQYF.

The chain uses TRBV28 and TRBJ2-1; 7 bases map to TRBD1. This CDR3 is built from 18 residues. From germline, CDR1 is MDHEN and CDR2 SYDVKM. V was pared by 6 bases and J by 8 bases, with 22 bases of the junction left unmatched. The CDR3 loop reads CASSGRGFRQGFLDEQFF. The CDR3 coding sequence is TGTGCCAGCAGCGGAAGAGGGTTTCGACAGGGTTTTTTGGATGAGCAGTTCTTC.

The V call is TRBV28, the J call TRBJ2-7; 8 positions match TRBD2. J was trimmed by 7 bases and V by 3 bases; bases with no gene match: 11. The CDR3 has 15 amino acids. Per the germline V gene, CDR1 is MDHEN and CDR2 is SYDVKM. This CDR3 reads CASSFSTRGGREQYF. The CDR3 coding sequence is TGTGCCAGCAGTTTCTCAACCCGGGGGGGGAGAGAGCAGTACTTC. The full variable domain, completed using reference TRBV28 and TRBJ2-7, is DVKVTQSSRYLVKRTGEKVFLECVQDMDHENMFWYRQDPGLGLRLIYFSYDVKMKEKGDIPEGYSVSREKKERFSLILESASTNQTSMYLCASSFSTRGGREQYFGPGTRLTVT.

The chain employs TRBV28 and TRBJ1-4; D ambiguous. Germline lookup yields CDR1 MDHEN and CDR2 SYDVKM. V gave up 9 bases and J gave up 3 bases, with 11 bases separating them. The CDR3 sequence is 13 residues long. The CDR3 here is CASDGAANEKLFF. The DNA of the CDR3 is TGTGCCAGTGATGGTGCGGCTAATGAAAAACTGTTTTTT.

The V gene is TRBV28, the J gene TRBJ1-4; TRBD1 matches at 10 bases. J was trimmed by 7 bases and V by 8 bases; bases with no gene match: 7. The CDR3 has 14 residues. Germline CDR1 and CDR2: MDHEN and SYDVKM. The CDR3 DNA reads TGTGCCAGCGTTGCGACAGGGGGCCGTGAAAAACTGTTTTTT. It specifies CASVATGGREKLFF.

The chain recombines TRBV29-1 with TRBJ2-1, with a possible D match to TRBD1 (8 bases). V was shortened by 7 bases and J by 8 bases, with 21 bases between the two germline ends. This CDR3 has 14 residues. Germline CDR1 and CDR2: SQVTM and ANQGSEA. CDR3 in DNA: TGCAGCGCCCCAAACCCTACAGGGGGGGATGAGCAGTTCTTC. This codes for CSAPNPTGGDEQFF.

This chain links TRBV5-4 with TRBJ2-5; unclear D gene. The V gene's germline CDR1 is SGHNT and CDR2 YYREEE (reference sequence). This CDR3 has 12 residues. V gave up 5 bases and J gave up 3 bases, with 8 bases separating them. The DNA for the CDR3 is TGTGCCAGCAGTCATCCCAAAGAGACCCAGTACTTC. Protein sequence: CASSHPKETQYF.

V is TRBV11-2 and J is TRBJ2-1; 10 bases align to TRBD2. The ends lost 5 bases at V and 0 bases at J; junction bases unmatched: 7. CDR1 SGHAT and CDR2 FQNNGV come from the germline V gene. The CDR3 loop spans 17 amino acids. For the CDR3, the DNA is TGTGCCAGCAGCACTACGGGACTAGCGTTCTCCTACAATGAGCAGTTCTTC. Translated, it gives CASSTTGLAFSYNEQFF.

V is TRBV19 and J is TRBJ2-2, with D possibly TRBD1 on 6 matching bases. Germline assignment: CDR1 LNHDA and CDR2 SQIVND (reference sequence). This CDR3 is built from 17 residues. Trimming left V 5 bases short and J 5 bases short, with 21 bases between. CDR3 DNA sequence: TGTGCCAGTAGTGATAGGGGGACGGCCATAGGTACCGGGGAGCTGTTTTTT. Residues: CASSDRGTAIGTGELFF.

The gene calls are TRBV19 and TRBJ1-5; tentatively, D is TRBD1 (6 bases). The CDR3 contains 14 residues. V lost 6 bases and J 4 bases, leaving 13 bases between the germline ends. Germline V gene data show CDR1 as LNHDA and CDR2 as SQIVND (reference sequence). CDR3 nucleotide sequence: TGTGCCAGTAGACTAGACAGGATAAATCAGCCCCAGCATTTT. Its protein is CASRLDRINQPQHF.

The chain carries TRBV18 and TRBJ1-2, with a possible D match to TRBD1 (5 bases). Germline V gives CDR1 KGHSH, CDR2 LQKENI. This CDR3 comprises 13 residues. Between the trimmed V and J ends, which lost 5 bases and 6 bases, there was a span of 13 bases. The CDR3 sequence is CASSVQGGNGYTF. Written as DNA, the CDR3 is TGTGCCAGCTCAGTTCAGGGCGGGAATGGCTACACCTTC.

This sequence joins TRBV3-1 (or the pseudogene TRBV3-2) and TRBJ2-3; D is perhaps TRBD2 (6 bases). This CDR3 has 15 amino acids. The germline gives CDR1 LGHDT, CDR2 YNNKEL (reference sequence). V dropped 0 bases and J dropped 0 bases, with 7 bases sitting between them. In nucleotides, the CDR3 is TGTGCCAGCAGCCAAGAGGGGACTAGCACAGATACGCAGTATTTT. Protein: CASSQEGTSTDTQYF.

The rearrangement links TRBV9 to TRBJ1-2; no firm D call. This CDR3 has 15 amino acids. The germline gives CDR1 SGDLS, CDR2 YYNGEE. V gave up 3 bases and J gave up 4 bases, with 16 bases separating them. CDR3 region: CASSAVSFRGYGYTF. The CDR3 DNA is TGTGCCAGCAGCGCCGTATCTTTCCGGGGCTATGGCTACACCTTC.

This clone was found once. The chain carries TRBV28 and TRBJ1-1; D is uncertain. Between the trimmed V and J ends, which lost 5 bases and 6 bases, there was a span of 10 bases. Looked up from germline, CDR1 is MDHEN and CDR2 is SYDVKM. The CDR3 totals 12 residues. The CDR3 nucleotides are TGTGCCAGCAGTCTCCTCTGGGCTGAAGCTTTCTTT. It specifies CASSLLWAEAFF. Variable domain in full (rest from reference TRBV28 and TRBJ1-1): DVKVTQSSRYLVKRTGEKVFLECVQDMDHENMFWYRQDPGLGLRLIYFSYDVKMKEKGDIPEGYSVSREKKERFSLILESASTNQTSMYLCASSLLWAEAFFGQGTRLTVV.

V is TRBV5-1 and J is TRBJ2-3; 13 nucleotides match TRBD2. CDR1 is SGHRS, CDR2 YFSETQ, per germline. The trim removed 2 bases at V and 2 bases at J, leaving 5 bases unmatched. CDR3 length: 17 residues. CDR3 coding DNA: TGCGCCAGCAGCTTCACTAGCGGGGGGGCGAACACAGATACGCAGTATTTT. Its protein is CASSFTSGGANTDTQYF. Full variable domain (outside the CDR3, taken from reference TRBV5-1 and TRBJ2-3): KAGVTQTPRYLIKTRGQQVTLSCSPISGHRSVSWYQQTPGQGLQFLFEYFSETQRNKGNFPGRFSGRQFSNSRSEMNVSTLELGDSALYLCASSFTSGGANTDTQYFGPGTRLTVL.

The CDR3 reads CASSLVGEFEAFF. CDR3 coding DNA: TGTGCCAGCAGTTTAGTAGGGGAGTTTGAAGCTTTCTTT. J is TRBJ1-1 and V is TRBV28; a possible D gene is TRBD1 (5 bases). Germline CDR1 and CDR2: MDHEN and SYDVKM. V lost 2 bases, J lost 7 bases, and 11 bases lay in between. The CDR3 extends over 13 amino acids.

J is TRBJ1-3 and V is TRBV18, with 7 bases aligning to TRBD1. The J segment lost 0 bases and the V segment lost 2 bases, leaving 7 bases of the junction unmatched. The germline V gene has CDR1 KGHSH and CDR2 LQKENI. CDR3 length: 17 amino acids. The CDR3 DNA sequence: TGTGCCAGCTCACCATCCCAGGGGGGCATCTCTGGAAACACCATATATTTT. Translated: CASSPSQGGISGNTIYF.

Relative to its sample, this clone is medium-sized. The CDR3 reads CASSFATGKGYEQYF. Here the CDR3 DNA reads TGTGCCAGCAGCTTCGCGACAGGGAAAGGCTACGAGCAGTACTTC. The chain links TRBV7-9 to TRBJ2-7; 7 nucleotides align to TRBD1. Trimming removed 3 bases from V and 3 bases from J; junction bases left unmatched: 8. This CDR3 is built from 15 residues. CDR1 SEHNR and CDR2 FQNEAQ come from the germline V gene (reference sequence).

This chain links TRBV11-2 with TRBJ1-6, with D possibly matching TRBD1 (5 bases). From germline, CDR1 is SGHAT and CDR2 FQNNGV. The germline V and J ends were trimmed by 2 bases and 4 bases, with 9 bases remaining between them. The CDR3 spans 15 residues. CDR3 protein: CASSLRQPYNSPLHF. The CDR3, as DNA: TGTGCCAGCAGCTTACGACAGCCTTATAATTCACCCCTCCACTTT.

The chain is built from TRBV28 and TRBJ1-1; no clear D gene. Trimming took 3 bases from V and 3 from J, leaving 8 bases between them. This CDR3 region has 13 residues. The germline V gene encodes CDR1 MDHEN and CDR2 SYDVKM. The CDR3: CASSFGRYTEAFF. DNA of the CDR3: TGTGCCAGCAGTTTCGGCCGGTACACTGAAGCTTTCTTT. Filled out from reference TRBV28 and TRBJ1-1, the complete variable domain reads DVKVTQSSRYLVKRTGEKVFLECVQDMDHENMFWYRQDPGLGLRLIYFSYDVKMKEKGDIPEGYSVSREKKERFSLILESASTNQTSMYLCASSFGRYTEAFFGQGTRLTVV.

The chain links TRBV6-1 to TRBJ2-3; 8 bases match TRBD1. Germline V gene sequence: CDR1 MNHNS, CDR2 SASEGT. The CDR3 length is 16 residues. V shed 3 bases, J shed 5 bases, and the junction held 10 bases outside the gene matches. In nucleotides, the CDR3 is TGTGCCAGCAGTGACCAACAGGGGGTCTCTTTAGATACGCAGTATTTT. Protein product: CASSDQQGVSLDTQYF.